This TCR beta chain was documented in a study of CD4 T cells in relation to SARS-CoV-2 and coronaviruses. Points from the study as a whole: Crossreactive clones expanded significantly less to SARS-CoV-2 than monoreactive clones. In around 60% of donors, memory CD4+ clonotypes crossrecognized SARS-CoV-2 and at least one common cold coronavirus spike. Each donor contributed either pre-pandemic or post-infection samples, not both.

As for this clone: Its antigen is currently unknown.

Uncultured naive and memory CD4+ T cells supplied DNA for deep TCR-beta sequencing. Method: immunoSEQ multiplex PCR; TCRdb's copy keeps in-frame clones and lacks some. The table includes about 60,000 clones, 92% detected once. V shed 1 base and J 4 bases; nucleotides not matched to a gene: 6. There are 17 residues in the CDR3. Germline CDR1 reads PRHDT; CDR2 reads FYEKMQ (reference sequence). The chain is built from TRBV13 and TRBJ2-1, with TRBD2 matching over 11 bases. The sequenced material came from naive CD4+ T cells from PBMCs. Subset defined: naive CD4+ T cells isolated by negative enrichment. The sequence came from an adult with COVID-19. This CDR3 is CASSLEGGLADYNEQFF. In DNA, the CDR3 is TGTGCCAGCAGCTTAGAAGGGGGACTAGCGGATTACAATGAGCAGTTCTTC.